The clone carrying this TCR beta chain was recorded at least ten times. Antigen unknown. TCRdb ran MiXCR on the 5' RACE reads and lists one entry per CDR3 protein. The sample lists hundreds of thousands of distinct CDR3 sequences; more than 9% were seen once. The data derive from a study of CD8 T cells in ankylosing spondylitis. Whole-study results and caveats: Clones linked with disease were CD8+ and fairly uncommon in the peripheral blood. Prior literature has documented some motif variants in synovial fluid and blood from reactive arthritis.

The germline gives CDR1 MNHNS, CDR2 SASEGT. Trimming removed 1 base from V and 3 bases from J, with 13 bases in between. The CDR3 totals 15 residues. The sequenced material came from blood, either unsorted or a sorted T cell fraction (not recorded which). This sequence joins TRBV6-1 and TRBJ2-7; D perhaps matches TRBD2 (6 bases). The receptor comes from a male donor with ankylosing spondylitis or in good health (not recorded which). The CDR3 bases are TGTGCCAGCAGTGAAGTGGGACTTATCTACTACGAGCAGTACTTC. Protein: CASSEVGLIYYEQYF.